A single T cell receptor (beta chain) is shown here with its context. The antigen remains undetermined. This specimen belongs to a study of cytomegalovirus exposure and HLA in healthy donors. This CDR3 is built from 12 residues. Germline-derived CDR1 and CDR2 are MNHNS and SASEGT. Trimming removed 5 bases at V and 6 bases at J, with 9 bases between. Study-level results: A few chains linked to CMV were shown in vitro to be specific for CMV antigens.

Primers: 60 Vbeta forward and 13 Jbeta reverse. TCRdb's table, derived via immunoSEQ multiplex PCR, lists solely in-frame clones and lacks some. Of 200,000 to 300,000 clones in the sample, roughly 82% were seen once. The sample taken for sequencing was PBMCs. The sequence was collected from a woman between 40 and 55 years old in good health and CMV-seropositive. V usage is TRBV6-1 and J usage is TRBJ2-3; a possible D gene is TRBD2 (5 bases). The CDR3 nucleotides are TGTGCCAGCAGTCCACTAGGGGATACGCAGTATTTT. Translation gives CASSPLGDTQYF.